Sequencing of this TCR beta chain was carried out in a study of OX40 agonist ivuxolimab in advanced cancers. Background on the study: An agonistic anti-OX40 (CD134) antibody, ivuxolimab, was used to treat the patients.

Notes on the study in general: Also showing low normalized T-cell clonal expansion were some of the nonresponders.

Points on this clone: Its antigen is not known.

Sequencing was performed with immunoSEQ multiplex PCR; in TCRdb, only in-frame clones are kept and a portion is missing. The data hold approximately 98,000 clones, with about 80% observed a single time. Sequenced material: CD4+ or CD8+ T cells sorted from blood, taken in a trial of the OX40 agonist ivuxolimab. The source is an adult with an advanced solid tumor such as melanoma, head and neck, liver or kidney cancer.

Here the CDR3 reads CASIRQGNTEAFF. DNA for the CDR3: TGTGCCAGCATTCGACAGGGGAACACTGAAGCTTTCTTT. V is TRBV6-1 and J is TRBJ1-1; 7 bases are shared with TRBD1. J lost 1 base, V lost 7 bases, and 3 bases had no gene match. The CDR3 runs 13 residues. Germline V gene data show CDR1 as MNHNS and CDR2 as SASEGT.